The clone carrying this TCR beta chain turned up a few times. The data were taken from a study of graft-versus-host responses after intestinal transplantation. The data were produced by immunoSEQ multiplex PCR, yet TCRdb's version contains in-frame clones alone and is incomplete. The table records some 2,200 clones, roughly 29% of them present only once. There are 14 residues in the CDR3. Germline V gene sequence: CDR1 MGHRA, CDR2 YSYEKL. Trimming removed 1 base from V and 0 bases from J, with 7 bases in between. The culture paired around 200,000 irradiated violet-dye-labeled stimulators with around 200,000 CFSE-labeled responders. Upon completion of the reaction, proliferating CFSE-low responders, both CD3+CD4+ and CD3+CD8+, were sorted.

Material: alloreactive CD8+ T cells from a mixed lymphocyte reaction culture, obtained before transplantation. As for subset: CFSE-low proliferating T cells sorted from roughly six-day pre-transplant mixed lymphocyte reaction (GvH or HvG direction). The chain is built from TRBV4-1 and TRBJ2-7; D remains unclear. The receptor's source is a human patient who was an organ donor for intestinal transplantation. The chain's CDR3 is CASSQVGTSYEQYF. The CDR3 nucleotides read TGCGCCAGCAGCCAAGTTGGCACCTCCTACGAGCAGTACTTC.